The T cell receptor beta chain under discussion was sequenced for a study of blood T cell repertoires in COVID-19. Repertoires were generated with immunoSEQ multiplex PCR, while TCRdb's copy carries only in-frame clones and drops some. Among approximately 270,000 clones, about 90% were seen once, and the ten largest hold 1.9%. CDR3 size: 17 residues. The germline gives CDR1 SGHAT, CDR2 FQNNGV. V was clipped by 0 bases and J by 9 bases; unmatched bases: 5. Donors in Cohort 3 who had recovered were those with two negative PCRs, healthcare professional clearance, or resolution of their symptoms. This TCR came from an older woman who had recovered from COVID-19. The rearrangement uses TRBV11-2 and TRBJ2-1; 16 bases map to TRBD2. Sequencing was performed on PBMCs or T cells enriched from blood (not recorded which). CDR3 nucleotide sequence: TGTGCCAGCAGCTTAGATCTGGGACTAGCGGGGGGGGTTGAGCAGTTCTTC. It encodes CASSLDLGLAGGVEQFF.